This TCR beta chain was sequenced for a study of blood T cells in healthy people across ages. For the second PCR, which ran for roughly 7 to 11 cycles, a sample-barcoded 5' primer and a J-beta primer mix were used. Tagging of each cDNA molecule was performed by a template-switch adaptor with 12 random nucleotides. TCRdb passed the 5' RACE reads through MiXCR, listing each CDR3 protein once. The sample consists of around 940,000 distinct CDR3 sequences, roughly 51% of them appearing once. The CDR3 length is 13 residues. Trimming cost V 8 bases and J 5 bases; bases outside gene matches: 4. Germline CDR1 and CDR2: SGHAT and FQNNGV.

The clonotype comes from a woman in her sixties or seventies in good health. This chain joins TRBV11-2 and TRBJ2-1, with 9 bases lining up with TRBD2. Material for sequencing was blood. For the CDR3, the DNA is TGTGCCAGCCGCCTAGCGGGGCACAATGAGCAGTTCTTC. This translates into CASRLAGHNEQFF.